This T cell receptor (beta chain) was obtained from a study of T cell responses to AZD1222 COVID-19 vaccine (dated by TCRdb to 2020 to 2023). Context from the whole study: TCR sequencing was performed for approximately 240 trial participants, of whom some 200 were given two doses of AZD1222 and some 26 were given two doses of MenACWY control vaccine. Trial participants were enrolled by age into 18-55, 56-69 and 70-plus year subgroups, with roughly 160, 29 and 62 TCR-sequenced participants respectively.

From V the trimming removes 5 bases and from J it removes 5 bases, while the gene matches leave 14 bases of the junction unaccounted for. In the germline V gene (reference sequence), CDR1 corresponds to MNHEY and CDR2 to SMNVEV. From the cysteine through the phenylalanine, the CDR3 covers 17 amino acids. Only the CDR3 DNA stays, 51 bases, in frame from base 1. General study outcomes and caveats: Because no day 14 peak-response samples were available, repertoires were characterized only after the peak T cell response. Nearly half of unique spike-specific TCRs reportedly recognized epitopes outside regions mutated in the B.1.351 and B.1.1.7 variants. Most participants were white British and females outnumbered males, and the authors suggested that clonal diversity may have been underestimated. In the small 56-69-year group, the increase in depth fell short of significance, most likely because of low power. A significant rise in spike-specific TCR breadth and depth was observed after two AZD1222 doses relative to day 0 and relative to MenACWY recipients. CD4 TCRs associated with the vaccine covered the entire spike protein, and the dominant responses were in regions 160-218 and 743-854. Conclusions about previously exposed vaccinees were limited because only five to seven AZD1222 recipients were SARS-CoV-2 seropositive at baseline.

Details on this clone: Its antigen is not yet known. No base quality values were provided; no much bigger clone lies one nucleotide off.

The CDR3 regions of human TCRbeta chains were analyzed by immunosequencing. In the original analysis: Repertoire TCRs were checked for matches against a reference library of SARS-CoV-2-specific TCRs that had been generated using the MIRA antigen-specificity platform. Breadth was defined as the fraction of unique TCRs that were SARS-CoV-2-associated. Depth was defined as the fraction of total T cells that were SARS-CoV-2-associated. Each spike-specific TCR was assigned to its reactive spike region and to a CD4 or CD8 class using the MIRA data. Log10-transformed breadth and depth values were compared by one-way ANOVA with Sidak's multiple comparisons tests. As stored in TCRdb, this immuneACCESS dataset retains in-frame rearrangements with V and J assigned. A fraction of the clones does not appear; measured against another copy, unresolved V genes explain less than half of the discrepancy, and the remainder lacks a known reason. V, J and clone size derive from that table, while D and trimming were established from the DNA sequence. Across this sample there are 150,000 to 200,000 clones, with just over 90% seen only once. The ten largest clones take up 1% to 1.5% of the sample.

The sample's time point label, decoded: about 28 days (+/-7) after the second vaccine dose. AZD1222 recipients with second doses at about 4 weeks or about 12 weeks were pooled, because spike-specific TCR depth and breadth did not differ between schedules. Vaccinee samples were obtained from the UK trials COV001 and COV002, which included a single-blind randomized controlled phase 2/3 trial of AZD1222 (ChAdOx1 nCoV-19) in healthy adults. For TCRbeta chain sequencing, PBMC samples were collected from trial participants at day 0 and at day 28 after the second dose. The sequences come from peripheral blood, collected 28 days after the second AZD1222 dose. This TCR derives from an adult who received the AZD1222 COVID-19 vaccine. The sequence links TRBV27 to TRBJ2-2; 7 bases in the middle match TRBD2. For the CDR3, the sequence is CASSPTASSGVTGELFF. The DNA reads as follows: TGTGCCAGCAGTCCGACCGCATCAAGCGGGGTTACCGGGGAGCTGTTTTTT.